This T cell receptor (beta chain) came from a study of blood T cell repertoires in COVID-19. In the study overall: Acute and convalescent COVID-19 specimens originated in the United States, Italy and Spain.

The CDR3 runs to 16 residues. CDR1 and CDR2 (germline): SGHVS, FQNEAQ. V was pared by 0 bases and J by 1 base, with 10 bases between. Profiling relied on immunoSEQ multiplex PCR, and the TCRdb table lists in-frame clones only, not all of them. The repertoire includes 100,000 or so clones, 92% of them detected once, and more than 1.5% sits in the top ten. The chain joins TRBV7-8 to TRBJ2-1; D is possibly TRBD2 (5 bases). Sample: peripheral blood. This TCR was sampled from a woman aged 50 to 60 with COVID-19, enrolled during active disease. In DNA, the CDR3 is TGTGCCAGCAGCTTAGCGGGCGCGGGTTCCTACAATGAGCAGTTCTTC. It specifies CASSLAGAGSYNEQFF. Full variable domain (outside the CDR3, taken from reference TRBV7-8 and TRBJ2-1): GAGVSQSPRYKVAKRGQDVALRCDPISGHVSLFWYQQALGQGPEFLTYFQNEAQLDKSGLPSDRFFAERPEGSVSTLKIQRTQQEDSAVYLCASSLAGAGSYNEQFFGPGTRLTVL.